This T cell receptor beta chain is from a study of T cell changes during pregnancy in multiple sclerosis (dated by TCRdb to the late 2010s). Background on the whole study: Changes in the T cell repertoire over the course of pregnancy were examined in this study in women with multiple sclerosis.

The CDR3 goes from the cysteine to the phenylalanine over 15 residues. This entry keeps only the CDR3 DNA: 45 bases, framed from base 1. Via the germline V gene (reference sequence), CDR1 is MNHEY and CDR2 SMNVEV. Trimming removed 8 bases from V and 3 bases from J; the gene matches leave 6 bases unexplained. This clone was seen more than once but under ten times. Its binding antigen is unknown. No base quality information exists; no much larger clone differs at one position. The method was the immunoSEQ multiplex PCR assay. The table comes from immuneACCESS by way of TCRdb, which keeps in-frame sequences with V and J called. Part of the clones is missing from these tables; in studies checked, under half for an unresolved V gene and the rest for unknown reasons. The sample profile shows about 83,000 clones; 90% to 95% of them were found once. The ten largest clones add up to 1.1% of the sample.

The sequence was obtained from a female donor with multiple sclerosis, enrolled in a pregnancy study. Sequencing was performed on peripheral blood, taken in the second trimester of pregnancy. Rearrangement joined TRBV27 to TRBJ2-2; 10 central nucleotides agree with TRBD2. The nucleotide sequence is TGTGCCAGCCGCCAGGGACTAGCGCACACCGGGGAGCTGTTTTTT. The translation is CASRQGLAHTGELFF.